This T cell receptor beta chain was captured by sequencing in a study of blood T cell repertoires in COVID-19. Study-wide context: COVID-19 samples from acute and convalescent phases originated in the United States, Italy and Spain. From T cells, B-cell-depleted T cells, or PBMCs came the material, which was cDNA or gDNA.

Per the original methods: Nucleated cell counts were estimated from reference gene primer amplification. The assay was immunoSEQ multiplex PCR, and TCRdb's table has in-frame clones only and misses some. V, J and clone size are taken as reported in that table, and D and trimming were inferred from the DNA itself. The data show roughly 280,000 clones, with around nine tenths seen just once and under 2.5% held by the top ten. CDR1 and CDR2 from the germline V gene are KGHSH and LQKENI. Trimming removed 3 bases from V and 3 bases from J, with 12 bases in between. The CDR3 has 15 amino acids. The receptor comes from a man in his fifties or sixties with acute or convalescent COVID-19. Input material: peripheral blood. The rearrangement uses TRBV18 and TRBJ2-1; TRBD2 is a possible D gene (6 bases). The DNA for the CDR3 is TGTGCCAGCTCACCCATTGGGCGGGGCTACAATGAGCAGTTCTTC. Amino acid sequence: CASSPIGRGYNEQFF.